This T cell receptor (beta chain) was captured in a study of shared clonotypes between healthy human individuals. Background on the study: Participating donors consisted of a couple of women and three men aged 18 to 49. Each donor contributed plates that comprised three CD4 naive, three CD4 memory, two CD8 naive and one CD8 memory. Study-level points and caveats: About 5% of naive CD4 clonotypes were shared across several donors. In contrast to clonotypes shared by all four donors, non-shared clonotypes had lower generation probabilities.

Germline CDR1 reads MNHNS; CDR2 reads SASEGT. The CDR3 covers 11 residues. Trimming stripped 3 bases from V and 8 bases from J, with 6 bases between. As for this clone: What it recognizes is unknown.

Measured with immunoSEQ multiplex PCR; TCRdb has only the in-frame clones, and not every one. The profile shows over 2 million clones, roughly 94% of them singletons. This sequence was found in a man aged 18 to 29 in good health. The chain joins TRBV6-1 to TRBJ2-3, with D perhaps given as TRBD1 or TRBD2 (5 bases each). The sample was naive CD4+ T cells sorted from blood. Subset denoted: CD45RA+ positively selected. The CDR3: CASSEGVTQYF. The DNA for the CDR3 is TGTGCCAGCAGTGAGGGGGTTACGCAGTATTTT.